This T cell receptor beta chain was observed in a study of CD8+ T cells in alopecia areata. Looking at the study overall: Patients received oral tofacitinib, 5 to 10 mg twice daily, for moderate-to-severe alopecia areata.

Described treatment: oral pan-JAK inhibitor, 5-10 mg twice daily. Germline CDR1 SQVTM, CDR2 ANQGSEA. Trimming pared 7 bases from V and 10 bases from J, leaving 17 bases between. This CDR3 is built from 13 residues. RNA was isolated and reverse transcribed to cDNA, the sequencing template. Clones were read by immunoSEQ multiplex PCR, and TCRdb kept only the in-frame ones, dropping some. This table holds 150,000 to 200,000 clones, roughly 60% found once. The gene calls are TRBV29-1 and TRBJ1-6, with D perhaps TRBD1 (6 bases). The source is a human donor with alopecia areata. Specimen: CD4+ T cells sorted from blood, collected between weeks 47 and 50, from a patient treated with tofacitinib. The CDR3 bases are TGCAGCGCTTCACAGGGAGTTAACTCACCCCTCCACTTT. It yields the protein CSASQGVNSPLHF.